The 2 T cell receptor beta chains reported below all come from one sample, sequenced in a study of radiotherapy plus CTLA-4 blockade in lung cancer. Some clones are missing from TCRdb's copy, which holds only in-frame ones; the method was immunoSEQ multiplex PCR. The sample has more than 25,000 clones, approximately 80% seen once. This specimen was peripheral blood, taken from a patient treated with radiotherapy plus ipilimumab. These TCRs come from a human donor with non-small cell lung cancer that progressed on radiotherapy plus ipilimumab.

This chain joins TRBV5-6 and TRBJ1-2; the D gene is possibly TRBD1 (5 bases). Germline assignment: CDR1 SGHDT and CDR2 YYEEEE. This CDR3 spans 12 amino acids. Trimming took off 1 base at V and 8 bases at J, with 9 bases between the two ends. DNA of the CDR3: TGTGCCAGCAGCTTGTCGGGGGTAGGCTACACCTTC. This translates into CASSLSGVGYTF. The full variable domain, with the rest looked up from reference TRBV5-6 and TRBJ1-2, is DAGVTQSPTHLIKTRGQQVTLRCSPKSGHDTVSWYQQALGQGPQFIFQYYEEEERQRGNFPDRFSGHQFPNYSSELNVNALLLGDSALYLCASSLSGVGYTFGSGTRLTVV.

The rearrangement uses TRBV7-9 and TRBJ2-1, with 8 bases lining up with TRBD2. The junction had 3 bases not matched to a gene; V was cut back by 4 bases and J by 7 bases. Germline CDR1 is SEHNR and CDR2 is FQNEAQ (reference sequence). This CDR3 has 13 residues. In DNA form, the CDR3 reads TGTGCCAGCAGCTCCGGACTAGCTAATGAGCAGTTCTTC. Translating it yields CASSSGLANEQFF.